Below, 24 T cell receptor beta chains from the same sample are listed, as sequenced in a study of T cell repertoires in cytomegalovirus infection. Their cognate antigens are unknown. TCRdb passed the reads through MiXCR, listing each CDR3 protein once. The sample includes just under 500,000 distinct CDR3 sequences, 33% seen only once; the top ten take around a sixth. Here the sequenced sample was cultured PBMCs, taken from culture after CMV antigen stimulation. The receptor set was obtained from a human donor in good health (CMV status not recorded). Some clones in this sample may be carry-over from other donors' samples.

V gene TRBV7-9 combines with J gene TRBJ2-1, with 7 bases aligning to TRBD1. The CDR3 extends over 15 amino acids. Trimming took 2 bases from V and 13 from J; bases not matched to a gene: 14. Looked up from germline, CDR1 is SEHNR and CDR2 is FQNEAQ (reference sequence). As DNA, the CDR3 is TGTGCCAGCAGCTTAAGAGGTGGCACAGGGGAATTTCAGTTCTTC. It translates to CASSLRGGTGEFQFF.

Only a few counts were recorded for this clonotype. This chain connects TRBV7-2 to TRBJ1-6; no reliable D call. With 6 bases removed from V and 6 bases from J, the gap between germline ends came to 18 bases. Per germline, CDR1 SGHTA and CDR2 FQGNSA. This CDR3 region has 16 residues. Here the CDR3 reads CASSPNRASPNSPLHF. The DNA of the CDR3 is TGTGCCAGCAGTCCAAATAGGGCCTCACCTAATTCACCCCTCCACTTT.

This clonotype was picked up one time. This sequence joins TRBV5-1 and TRBJ1-4; 9 nucleotides agree with TRBD1. The CDR3 totals 16 residues. Germline lookup yields CDR1 SGHRS and CDR2 YFSETQ. V trimming: 1 base; J trimming: 6 bases; junction bases outside the gene matches: 7. DNA for the CDR3: TGCGCCAGCAGCTTGTCTACAGGGGGCGCGGATGAAAAACTGTTTTTT. Amino acid sequence: CASSLSTGGADEKLFF.

The V gene is TRBV29-1, the J gene TRBJ2-3, with TRBD1 matching over 11 bases. CDR3 length equals 14 residues. In germline, CDR1 is SQVTM, CDR2 ANQGSEA. The V segment lost 7 bases and the J segment 4 bases; nucleotides outside the gene matches: 7. The CDR3 bases are TGCAGCGCCTCCGGGACAGGGGGGGCAGATACGCAGTATTTT. Translating it yields CSASGTGGADTQYF.

Only a few counts were recorded for this clonotype. The chain links TRBV19 to TRBJ1-6; TRBD1 might be the D (6 bases). Germline V gene sequence: CDR1 LNHDA, CDR2 SQIVND (reference sequence). The germline V and J ends were trimmed by 1 base and 9 bases, with 19 bases remaining between them. The length of the CDR3 is 17 residues. The DNA for the CDR3 is TGTGCCAGTAGTATAGGAACTGGAGGGACACAAATTTCACCCCTCCACTTT. This gives the protein CASSIGTGGTQISPLHF.

The chain carries TRBV11-2 and TRBJ1-2; no firm D call. The CDR3 is 15 amino acids. Germline assignment: CDR1 SGHAT and CDR2 FQNNGV. V was clipped by 1 base and J by 4 bases, with 13 bases between them. The DNA for the CDR3 is TGTGCCAGCAGCTTAGCTCGGACTGTCAGCTATGGCTACACCTTC. It translates to CASSLARTVSYGYTF.

This clonotype was counted a few times. The chain couples TRBV24-1 to TRBJ2-3; 10 bases agree with TRBD1. Germline values: CDR1 KGHDR, CDR2 SFDVKD. The trim removed 3 bases at V and 1 base at J, leaving 6 bases unmatched. CDR3 length equals 17 residues. The CDR3 region is CATSDPTGGRGTDTQYF. The CDR3 coding sequence is TGTGCCACCAGTGATCCGACAGGGGGCCGGGGCACAGATACGCAGTATTTT.

This clonotype has at least ten counts. J is TRBJ2-1 and V is TRBV11-3, with a possible D match to TRBD1 (5 bases). Germline-derived CDR1 and CDR2 are SGHNT and YENEEA. This CDR3 has 14 amino acids. The V end was cut by 5 bases, the J end by 6 bases, with 14 bases between. The CDR3, as DNA: TGTGCCAGCAGCGACAGTCGTAGTAGCAATGAGCAGTTCTTC. This translates into CASSDSRSSNEQFF.

The rearrangement joins TRBV30 to TRBJ2-2; 10 bases are shared with TRBD1. CDR3 length equals 13 residues. Germline V gives CDR1 GTSNPN, CDR2 SVGIG (reference sequence). Trimming removed 5 bases from V and 7 bases from J; junction bases left unmatched: 4. The CDR3 coding sequence is TGTGCCTGGGACAGGGGGCGAGGCGGGGAGCTGTTTTTT. This codes for CAWDRGRGGELFF.

The V call is TRBV28, the J call TRBJ2-1; 10 bases line up with TRBD2. Germline V gives CDR1 MDHEN, CDR2 SYDVKM. The CDR3 covers 14 residues. The V gene end was trimmed by 7 bases and the J gene end by 6 bases; junction bases not matched to a gene: 6. The CDR3, as DNA: TGTGCCAGCAAGCGGGAGGGCCGTAGCAATGAGCAGTTCTTC. This gives the protein CASKREGRSNEQFF.

This chain uses TRBV11-2 with TRBJ2-2, with D possibly matching TRBD2 (6 bases). Germline V CDR1 and CDR2: SGHAT, FQNNGV. The V end was cut by 1 base, the J end by 4 bases, with 10 bases between. The CDR3 extends over 15 amino acids. This chain's CDR3 is CASSLAGAVTGELFF. As DNA, the CDR3 is TGTGCCAGCAGCTTAGCGGGAGCGGTCACCGGGGAGCTGTTTTTT.

This clonotype was observed many times. The chain is built from TRBV7-8 and TRBJ2-1, with 12 bases lining up with TRBD2. Germline V gene lookup returns CDR1 SGHVS and CDR2 FQNEAQ. The CDR3 totals 16 residues. Trimming took 5 bases from V and 9 from J; bases not matched to a gene: 11. The CDR3 nucleotides are TGTGCCAGCAGCCCTTATCGTCTAGCGGGAGGGCCTGAGCAGTTCTTC. Residues: CASSPYRLAGGPEQFF.

This sequence joins TRBV29-1 and TRBJ2-5; perhaps TRBD2 as D (5 bases). Germline CDR1 SQVTM, CDR2 ANQGSEA. Trimming removed 5 bases from V and 0 bases from J, with 13 bases in between. The CDR3 is made up of 14 amino acids. CDR3 sequence (DNA): TGCAGCGTTTGTAGCGCCGCGAACCAAGAGACCCAGTACTTC. This translates into CSVCSAANQETQYF.

The chain uses TRBV7-6 and TRBJ2-1, with 10 bases lining up with TRBD2. This CDR3 region has 14 residues. V shed 2 bases and J 9 bases; nucleotides not matched to a gene: 4. Germline CDR1 and CDR2: SGHVS and FNYEAQ. Here the CDR3 DNA reads TGTGCCAGCAGCTTAATATCTAGCGGGAGTGAGCAGTTCTTC. Protein: CASSLISSGSEQFF.

This clonotype was seen a handful of times. V usage is TRBV6-2 or TRBV6-3 and J usage is TRBJ1-5; D is possibly TRBD1 (5 bases). CDR1 is MNHEY and CDR2 is SVGEGT in the germline V gene. V was clipped by 6 bases and J by 7 bases, with 10 bases between them. The CDR3 is 12 residues long. CDR3 in amino acids: CASRGPGQPQHF. The CDR3 coding sequence is TGTGCCAGCAGGGGGCCGGGGCAGCCCCAGCATTTT.

The J gene is TRBJ1-1, the V gene TRBV6-5; D is perhaps TRBD1 (6 bases). V lost 2 bases to trimming and J lost 0 bases, with 10 bases between them. Germline-derived CDR1 and CDR2 are MNHEY and SVGAGI. The CDR3 totals 15 residues. The CDR3 sequence is CASSYRGVVNTEAFF. CDR3 coding DNA: TGTGCCAGCAGTTACAGGGGGGTCGTGAACACTGAAGCTTTCTTT.

In its sample, this clonotype was seen a few times. The V and J genes are TRBV6-2 or TRBV6-3 and TRBJ2-7; 7 bases map to TRBD1. Germline V gene data show CDR1 as MNHEY and CDR2 as SVGEGT. The junction had 12 bases not matched to a gene; V was cut back by 6 bases and J by 4 bases. CDR3 length equals 15 residues. The DNA for the CDR3 is TGTGCCAGCAGGGACAGGCAAAACCCCGCTTACGAGCAGTACGTC. Translating gives CASRDRQNPAYEQYV.

V gene TRBV27 combines with J gene TRBJ2-1, with TRBD2 matching over 12 bases. Trimming took 5 bases from V and 0 from J; bases not matched to a gene: 8. This CDR3 is 18 amino acids long. Germline values: CDR1 MNHEY, CDR2 SMNVEV (reference sequence). DNA for the CDR3: TGTGCCAGCAGTGAAGGGGCTAGCGGGAGGGCCTCCTACAATGAGCAGTTCTTC. Its translation is CASSEGASGRASYNEQFF.

With respect to this clonotype: The junction departs from the called germline gene at one end, perhaps through a read error. The chain recombines TRBV28 with TRBJ2-7; tentatively, D is TRBD1 or TRBD2 (5 bases each). The germline gives CDR1 MDHEN, CDR2 SYDVKM. This CDR3 contains 12 residues. CDR3 region: CASSLGTKLFHF. The CDR3 coding sequence is TGTGCCAGCAGTTTGGGGACGAAGCTTTTCCACTTC.

The J gene is TRBJ2-7, the V gene TRBV6-1; D is perhaps TRBD1 (6 bases). V lost 7 bases and J 1 base, leaving 11 bases between the germline ends. This CDR3 spans 13 amino acids. Germline V gene lookup returns CDR1 MNHNS and CDR2 SASEGT. The CDR3 nucleotides read TGTGCCAGCATCCCGGGACAATCCTACGAGCAGTACTTC. Protein sequence: CASIPGQSYEQYF.

The V and J genes are TRBV11-3 and TRBJ2-1; 11 bases agree with TRBD2. There are 19 residues in the CDR3. V trimming: 1 base; J trimming: 7 bases; junction bases outside the gene matches: 15. Germline CDR1 reads SGHNT; CDR2 reads YENEEA. The CDR3 is CASSLVGRWTSGPNNEQFF. CDR3 bases: TGTGCCAGCAGCTTAGTTGGCCGTTGGACTAGCGGGCCTAATAATGAGCAGTTCTTC.

This clonotype was counted between two and nine times. This chain uses TRBV4-1 with TRBJ2-7; 8 bases line up with TRBD2. The CDR3 is 14 residues long. V dropped 2 bases and J dropped 4; count of bases not matched to a gene: 4. Per germline, CDR1 MGHRA and CDR2 YSYEKL. CDR3 sequence (DNA): TGCGCCAGCAGCCAAAGCGGGAGTTTGTACGAGCAGTACTTC. Protein product: CASSQSGSLYEQYF.

CDR3 bases: TGTGCCACCAGCAGAGGGAGTGGCGGGACCACTCCCAATGAGCAGTTCTTC. Protein sequence: CATSRGSGGTTPNEQFF. J is TRBJ2-1 and V is TRBV15; TRBD2 is a possible D gene (6 bases). The CDR3 length is 17 residues. Germline CDR1 LNHNV, CDR2 YYDKDF (reference sequence). The V gene lost 1 base and the J gene lost 6 bases, with 19 bases spanning the gap.

The chain links TRBV4-1 to TRBJ2-7, with D maybe TRBD2 (5 bases). CDR3 length equals 14 residues. V lost 0 bases and J lost 6, with 12 bases in between. From germline, CDR1 is MGHRA and CDR2 YSYEKL. CDR3 protein: CASSQDGLAGEQYF. CDR3 DNA sequence: TGCGCCAGCAGCCAAGATGGGCTAGCAGGCGAGCAGTACTTC.